This is a list of T cell receptor beta chains from one sample in a study of human T cells and chemical hapten exposure. Using its own MiXCR run on the RACE reads, TCRdb lists one record per CDR3 protein. The repertoire includes 100,000 to 150,000 distinct CDR3 sequences, approximately 15% of them detected once, and 2.5% to 3.5% sits in the top ten. Specimen: whole blood, collected in connection with sensitization to the hapten diphenylcyclopropenone (DPC). All receptors come from a young woman with alopecia areata. Some clones in this sample may be carry-over from other donors' samples. CDR3s include the opening cysteine and the closing phenylalanine or tryptophan. Fields, in order: CDR3 DNA, CDR3 protein, D gene, clone size, J gene, V gene. A D gene is named only where the DNA matches it firmly. Rows may omit the clone size; those that give it use once, few, many or a size class.

TGTGCCAGCAGTTCCCTGACAGGGGACTATGGCTACACCTTC,CASSSLTGDYGYTF,TRBD1,many,TRBJ1-2,TRBV28
TGCAGTGCTCCTAGCCCTATAAAACTGTTTTTT,CSAPSPIKLFF,.,.,TRBJ1-4,TRBV20-1
TGTGCCAGTATTCCTCAGGGGAACTATGGCTACACCTTC,CASIPQGNYGYTF,.,many,TRBJ1-2,TRBV19
TGTGCCAGCAGCCCGGGACAAGGCACAGGCTACACCTTC,CASSPGQGTGYTF,.,many,TRBJ1-2,TRBV11-2
TGTGCCAGCAGTATAGGACTAGCGGAGCAGTTCTTC,CASSIGLAEQFF,TRBD2,few,TRBJ2-1,TRBV6-2/TRBV6-3
TGTGCCAGCAGTTACGTCTTAAATTCACCCCTCCACTTT,CASSYVLNSPLHF,.,.,TRBJ1-6,TRBV6-5
TGTGCCAGCAGTGAGGGTGGAGGGGGCAATCAGCCCCAGCATTTT,CASSEGGGGNQPQHF,.,many,TRBJ1-5,TRBV2
TGTGCCAGTAGTTGGGACAGCTACAATCAGCCCCAGCATTTT,CASSWDSYNQPQHF,TRBD1,.,TRBJ1-5,TRBV19
TGTGCCAGCAGCGCAAGGGGGTATACTTCCTACGAGCAGTACTTC,CASSARGYTSYEQYF,.,many,TRBJ2-7,TRBV6-5
TGTGCCAGCAGCAAGGGGGGGAACTCCTACAATGAGCAGTTCTTC,CASSKGGNSYNEQFF,.,.,TRBJ2-1,TRBV28
TGCAGCGTTGTTGCCCGACACCGGCTGTTTTTT,CSVVARHRLFF,.,many,TRBJ1-4,TRBV29-1
TGTGCCAGCAGCCCCCGGACAGGGGTGAACACTGAAGCTTTCTTT,CASSPRTGVNTEAFF,TRBD1,many,TRBJ1-1,TRBV11-2
TGTGCCAGCAGTTACCGGGCTAGCACAGATACGCAGTATTTT,CASSYRASTDTQYF,.,many,TRBJ2-3,TRBV6-6
TGTGCCAGCAGCCAAGGGACAGGGGGCACAGATACGCAGTATTTT,CASSQGTGGTDTQYF,TRBD1,few,TRBJ2-3,TRBV3-1
TGCAGCCTCTACCGGAATGAGCAGTTCTTC,CSLYRNEQFF,.,.,TRBJ2-1,TRBV29-1
TGTGCCAGCAGCTTAGTGGGGACTAGCGGGACCGGGGAGCTGTTTTTT,CASSLVGTSGTGELFF,TRBD2,many,TRBJ2-2,TRBV7-2
TGTGCCAGCAGTGCCACCGGACAGGGCCTTAACACTGAAGCTTTCTTT,CASSATGQGLNTEAFF,TRBD1,many,TRBJ1-1,TRBV6-4
TGTGCCAGCAGCCTAGCAGAGGCGGCCGACAATCAGCCCCAGCATTTT,CASSLAEAADNQPQHF,.,few,TRBJ1-5,TRBV28
TGTGCCAGCAGCCGCGATCGACCCGAGCAGTACTTC,CASSRDRPEQYF,.,many,TRBJ2-7,TRBV7-9
TGTGCCATCAGAGATCGACAGGGTGAAGCTTTCTTT,CAIRDRQGEAFF,TRBD1,few,TRBJ1-1,TRBV10-3
TGTGCCAGCAGTGAAAATCGAGTCACAGATACGCAGTATTTT,CASSENRVTDTQYF,.,.,TRBJ2-3,TRBV2
TGTGCCAGCAGCGTAGAGGTGGGGAATGAGCAGTTCTTC,CASSVEVGNEQFF,.,.,TRBJ2-1,TRBV9
TGTGCCAGCAGTCAGCGGGGTCACCGGGAGCTGTTTTTT,CASSQRGHRELFF,TRBD2,.,TRBJ2-2,TRBV6-1
TGCAGTGCTAGAGATGGCACCAGCTCCTACAATGAGCAGTTCTTC,CSARDGTSSYNEQFF,.,.,TRBJ2-1,TRBV20-1
TGCGCCAGCAGCAAGGGACAGGAGGTAGGCTACGAGCAGTACTTC,CASSKGQEVGYEQYF,TRBD1,.,TRBJ2-7,TRBV5-1
TGTGCCAGCAGCCGATCCCAAGGCCTTAGCGCTGAAGCTTTCTTT,CASSRSQGLSAEAFF,.,.,TRBJ1-1,TRBV3-1
TGTGCCAGCAGTTTCCGCCGACAGGGACGCACAGATACGCAGTATTTT,CASSFRRQGRTDTQYF,TRBD1,.,TRBJ2-3,TRBV27
TGTGCCAGCAGCCATCCAGCTCCCAACTGGGGGTTAACTAATGAAAAACTGTTTTTT,CASSHPAPNWGLTNEKLFF,.,.,TRBJ1-4,TRBV14
TGTGCCAGCAGTTGGGACAGGGGGCCTGGCAATGAGCAGTTCTTC,CASSWDRGPGNEQFF,TRBD1,many,TRBJ2-1,TRBV6-2/TRBV6-3
TGCAGTGCTAGGTCCCCAAGCACAGATACGCAGTATTTT,CSARSPSTDTQYF,.,few,TRBJ2-3,TRBV20-1
TGCAGCGTTGAAGGGACGGGGGACCTCTACAATGAGCAGTTCTTC,CSVEGTGDLYNEQFF,.,few,TRBJ2-1,TRBV29-1
TGTGCCAGCATCTTACAGGGTGCTAACTATGGCTACACCTTC,CASILQGANYGYTF,.,many,TRBJ1-2,TRBV7-9
TGTGCCAGCAGTGGGGGGTGGACCCAGTACTTC,CASSGGWTQYF,.,few,TRBJ2-5,TRBV25-1
TGCAGCGCAGACAGGAGGGCCACAGATACGCAGTATTTT,CSADRRATDTQYF,.,few,TRBJ2-3,TRBV29-1
TGTGCCAGCAGCGAAGGGACAGCGGACAGGGTTTATGAAAAACTGTTTTTT,CASSEGTADRVYEKLFF,TRBD1,many,TRBJ1-4,TRBV7-2
TGTGCCAGCAGTTTAGGGACAGGGCTTGGAAACACCATATATTTT,CASSLGTGLGNTIYF,TRBD1,many,TRBJ1-3,TRBV28
TGTGCCAGCAGCCAAAGTTTATACGGAATCACAGATACGCAGTATTTT,CASSQSLYGITDTQYF,.,few,TRBJ2-3,TRBV3-1
TGCAGCGTTGAAAGGGATAGCGGGGGGTCGGACTACAATGAGCAGTTCTTC,CSVERDSGGSDYNEQFF,TRBD2,few,TRBJ2-1,TRBV29-1
TGTGCCAGCAGCTTAGATGACCCGGGATCCATTGGTACTGAAGCTTTCTTT,CASSLDDPGSIGTEAFF,.,many,TRBJ1-1,TRBV11-2
TGTGCCAGCAGTTACGAGGCAGATTTCAATCAGCCCCAGCATTTT,CASSYEADFNQPQHF,.,.,TRBJ1-5,TRBV6-2/TRBV6-3
TGTGCCAGCTCACGGGACGAGAATGAAAAACTGTTTTTT,CASSRDENEKLFF,.,many,TRBJ1-4,TRBV18